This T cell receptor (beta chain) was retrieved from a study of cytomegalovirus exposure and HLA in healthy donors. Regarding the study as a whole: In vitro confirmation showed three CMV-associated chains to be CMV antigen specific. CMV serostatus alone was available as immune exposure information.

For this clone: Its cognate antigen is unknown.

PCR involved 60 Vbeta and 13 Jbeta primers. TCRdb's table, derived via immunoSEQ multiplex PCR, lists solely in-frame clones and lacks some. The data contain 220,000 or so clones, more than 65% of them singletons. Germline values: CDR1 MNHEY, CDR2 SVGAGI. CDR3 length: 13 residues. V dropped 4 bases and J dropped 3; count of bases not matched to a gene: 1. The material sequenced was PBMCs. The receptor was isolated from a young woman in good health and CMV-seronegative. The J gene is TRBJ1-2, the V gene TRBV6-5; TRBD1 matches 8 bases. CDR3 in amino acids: CASSSTGDYGYTF. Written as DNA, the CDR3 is TGTGCCAGCAGTTCGACAGGGGACTATGGCTACACCTTC.